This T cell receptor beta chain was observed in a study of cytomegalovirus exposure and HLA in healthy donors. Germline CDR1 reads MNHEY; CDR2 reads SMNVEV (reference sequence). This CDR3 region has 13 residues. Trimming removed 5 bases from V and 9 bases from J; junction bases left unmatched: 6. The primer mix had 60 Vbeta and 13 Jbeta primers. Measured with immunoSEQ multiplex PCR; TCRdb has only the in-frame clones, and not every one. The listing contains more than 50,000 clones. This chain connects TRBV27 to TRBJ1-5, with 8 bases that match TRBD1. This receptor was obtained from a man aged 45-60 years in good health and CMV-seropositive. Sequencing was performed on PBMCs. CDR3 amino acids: CASSPDRVAPQHF. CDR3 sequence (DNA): TGTGCCAGCAGTCCGGACAGGGTTGCGCCCCAGCATTTT.